This T cell receptor beta chain emerged from a study of OX40 agonist ivuxolimab in advanced cancers. Concerning this clone: Its antigen remains unidentified.

The repertoire was sequenced with immunoSEQ multiplex PCR; TCRdb's copy has only in-frame clones and lacks some. Seen here are tens of thousands of clones, about 90% observed once, and the top ten hold around 1.8%. Findings and limits, study-wide: There was clonal expansion of CD4+ and CD8+ blood T cells by week 6 at 0.1 to 3.0 mg/kg.

With 0 bases removed from V and 2 bases from J, the gap between germline ends came to 5 bases. Germline V lookup: CDR1 PRHDT, CDR2 FYEKMQ (reference sequence). This CDR3 spans 15 amino acids. Sequences were derived from CD4+ or CD8+ T cells sorted from blood, sampled in a trial of the OX40 agonist ivuxolimab. The chain uses TRBV13 and TRBJ2-6; no reliable D call. The TCR originated in an adult with an advanced solid tumor such as melanoma, head and neck, liver or kidney cancer. CDR3 bases: TGTGCCAGCAGCTTAGGAGGGCCTGGGGCCAACGTCCTGACTTTC. Protein product: CASSLGGPGANVLTF.